This record looks at one T cell receptor beta chain sequence and its context. The method was immunoSEQ multiplex PCR; TCRdb's version includes in-frame clones alone and lacks a portion of them. The sample has around 60,000 clones; around 90% are singletons. These data originate in a study of OX40 agonist ivuxolimab in advanced cancers. Study at large: Patients were roughly 83% male with ages roughly 20 to 80, mean 60.

In germline, CDR1 is MGHDK, CDR2 SYGVNS. CDR3 length equals 14 residues. V was shortened by 6 bases and J by 2 bases, with 13 bases between the two germline ends. This TCR derives from an adult with an advanced solid tumor such as melanoma, head and neck, liver or kidney cancer. Source: CD4+ or CD8+ T cells sorted from blood, taken in a trial of the OX40 agonist ivuxolimab. V usage is TRBV25-1 and J usage is TRBJ2-5; maybe TRBD1 (6 bases). The CDR3 is CASSLQGPQETQYF. The CDR3 DNA follows: TGTGCCAGCAGCCTACAGGGACCACAAGAGACCCAGTACTTC. Variable domain in full (rest from reference TRBV25-1 and TRBJ2-5): EADIYQTPRYLVIGTGKKITLECSQTMGHDKMYWYQQDPGMELHLIHYSYGVNSTEKGDLSSESTVSRIRTEHFPLTLESARPSHTSQYLCASSLQGPQETQYFGPGTRLLVL.